This T cell receptor (beta chain) was found in a study of T cell repertoires in cytomegalovirus infection. Overall study results and limits: Of the TCR beta families, the public ones yielded a cumulative frequency that identified carriers of CMV plus the relevant HLA.

J gave up 4 bases and V 1 base, and 6 bases lay outside the gene matches. Germline lookup yields CDR1 LGHNT and CDR2 FRNRAP. This CDR3 comprises 16 residues. This clonotype was detected ten times or more. Its antigen remains unknown. TCRdb recomputed calls from the reads with MiXCR, one row per CDR3 protein. The sample includes roughly 500,000 distinct CDR3 sequences, around 11% seen only once; the top ten take 10% to 13%. The sequencing sample was made of PBMCs. The sequence was obtained from a human donor in good health (CMV status not recorded). Some clones in this sample may be carry-over from other donors' samples. The J gene is TRBJ2-2, the V gene TRBV12-5; TRBD2 aligns across 7 bases. The CDR3 DNA reads as TGTGCTAGTGGTTTGGAGGGACTACCCATCACCGGGGAGCTGTTTTTT. Its translation: CASGLEGLPITGELFF.